The 20 T cell receptor beta chains below all came from one sample that was sequenced in a study of control samples from healthy donors and cancer patients (dated by TCRdb to about 2020). Preparation of the library involved the immunoSEQ multiplex PCR assay. This is the immuneACCESS table as TCRdb keeps it, with only in-frame sequences that have V and J called. A part of the clones is gone; compared with another copy, unresolved V genes explain less than half, and the rest is unexplained. Counted in this sample were some 130,000 clones; about 92% of them appeared once. The ten largest clones represent around 1.6% of the sample. Sequencing was carried out using PBMCs. All receptors come from a man aged 50-59 years with head and neck cancer.

J is TRBJ1-2 and V is TRBV25-1, with D possibly being TRBD1 (5 bases). Germline assignment: CDR1 MGHDK and CDR2 SYGVNS. CDR3 length: 10 residues. Trimming took off 10 bases at V and 6 bases at J, with 9 bases between the two ends. The CDR3 nucleotides are TGTGCCACCCTGACAGATGGCTACACCTTC. As protein: CATLTDGYTF.

The chain recombines TRBV5-4 with TRBJ1-1, with D maybe TRBD1 (6 bases). The germline V gene has CDR1 SGHNT and CDR2 YYREEE (reference sequence). The V gene lost 6 bases and the J gene lost 1 base, with 22 bases spanning the gap. The CDR3 loop spans 17 amino acids. Here the CDR3 reads CASIRGGQGLSNTEAFF. The CDR3 nucleotides are TGTGCCAGCATACGGGGGGGGCAGGGGCTGTCGAACACTGAAGCTTTCTTT.

This chain joins TRBV6-5 and TRBJ1-1, with 7 bases lining up with TRBD1. The germline V gene encodes CDR1 MNHEY and CDR2 SVGAGI. The ends lost 7 bases at V and 10 bases at J; junction bases unmatched: 12. This CDR3 is 13 amino acids long. CDR3 residues: CASTEGAKSGAFF. The DNA for the CDR3 is TGTGCCAGCACGGAGGGGGCGAAATCTGGAGCTTTCTTT.

This chain connects TRBV28 to TRBJ1-1; D is perhaps TRBD1 (5 bases). The CDR3 sequence is 16 residues long. Trimming took off 1 base at V and 5 bases at J, with 17 bases between the two ends. Germline-derived CDR1 and CDR2 are MDHEN and SYDVKM. CDR3 sequence: CASSLYALGGTTEAFF. The CDR3, as DNA: TGTGCCAGCAGTTTATACGCCTTGGGTGGGACGACTGAAGCTTTCTTT.

The chain recombines TRBV4-1 with TRBJ1-1, with TRBD1 matching over 7 bases. Germline V CDR1 and CDR2: MGHRA, YSYEKL. This CDR3 spans 13 amino acids. V shed 4 bases and J 12 bases; nucleotides not matched to a gene: 11. The CDR3 is CASSRIGGGETFF. For the CDR3, the DNA is TGCGCCAGCAGCCGCATTGGAGGGGGCGAGACTTTCTTT.

The chain uses TRBV5-1 and TRBJ1-6; 9 bases match TRBD1. Germline CDR1 reads SGHRS; CDR2 reads YFSETQ. After removal of 0 bases from V and 12 bases from J, the junction contained 7 bases not matched to a gene. The CDR3 length is 15 residues. The CDR3 loop is CASSLGDREVRPLHF. CDR3 nucleotides: TGCGCCAGCAGCTTGGGGGACAGGGAGGTTAGACCCCTCCACTTT.

The rearrangement links TRBV30 to TRBJ2-3; maybe TRBD1 (5 bases). Trimming cost V 3 bases and J 2 bases, with 12 bases left between them. Germline V lookup: CDR1 GTSNPN, CDR2 SVGIG (reference sequence). This CDR3 region has 14 residues. In nucleotides, the CDR3 is TGTGCCTGGAGGGACAAGAGCATCACAGATACGCAGTATTTT. Translating gives CAWRDKSITDTQYF.

DNA of the CDR3: TGTGCCAGCAGCGCAGGGACAGGCGGACAGCCCCAGCATTTT. Translated, it gives CASSAGTGGQPQHF. The chain is built from TRBV6-5 and TRBJ1-5, with 8 bases identical to TRBD1. CDR1 and CDR2 (germline): MNHEY, SVGAGI. The CDR3 totals 14 residues. V trimming: 6 bases; J trimming: 7 bases; junction bases outside the gene matches: 8.

V is TRBV6-5 and J is TRBJ2-1, with TRBD2 identical over 12 bases. CDR3 length: 15 amino acids. Germline assignment: CDR1 MNHEY and CDR2 SVGAGI. The J segment lost 6 bases and the V segment lost 6 bases, leaving 6 bases of the junction unmatched. CDR3 amino acids: CASRQGGLAGNEQFF. The CDR3 coding sequence is TGTGCCAGCAGGCAGGGGGGACTAGCGGGCAATGAGCAGTTCTTC.

This clone has a single count. The chain carries TRBV7-3 and TRBJ2-2; 9 bases are a match to TRBD1. Trimming took 5 bases from V and 4 from J; bases not matched to a gene: 8. In germline, CDR1 is SGHTA, CDR2 FQGTGA. The CDR3 covers 16 residues. The DNA for the CDR3 is TGTGCCAGCAGCAATACAGGGGGCAGTAGCACCGGGGAGCTGTTTTTT. Translating it yields CASSNTGGSSTGELFF. The full variable domain, completed using reference TRBV7-3 and TRBJ2-2, is GAGVSQTPSNKVTEKGKYVELRCDPISGHTALYWYRQSLGQGPEFLIYFQGTGAADDSGLPNDRFFAVRPEGSVSTLKIQRTERGDSAVYLCASSNTGGSSTGELFFGEGSRLTVL.

This chain joins TRBV10-3 and TRBJ1-4; TRBD1 aligns across 7 bases. The CDR3 loop spans 15 amino acids. V shed 5 bases and J 4 bases; nucleotides not matched to a gene: 7. The V gene's germline CDR1 is ENHRY and CDR2 SYGVKD. CDR3 residues: CAISPRDSGNEKLFF. The CDR3 DNA sequence: TGTGCCATCAGTCCCCGGGACAGTGGTAATGAAAAACTGTTTTTT.

The gene calls are TRBV21-1 and TRBJ2-2; the table's D call, TRBD2, has no DNA check behind it. TRBV21-1 is a pseudogene segment. The CDR3 is made up of 12 amino acids. The DNA of the CDR3 is TGTGCCACGGGGGTGAACACCGGGGAGCTGTTTTTT. Its translation: CATGVNTGELFF.

In its sample, this clone was seen once. The chain links TRBV11-2 to TRBJ2-7; D is possibly TRBD1 (5 bases). Deletions cut 3 bases from V and 2 bases from J, with 8 bases between. Germline CDR1 and CDR2: SGHAT and FQNNGV. The CDR3 runs to 13 residues. In DNA form, the CDR3 reads TGTGCCAGCAGCTTCAAGGGGACCTACGAGCAGTACTTC. Translating it yields CASSFKGTYEQYF.

The chain recombines TRBV2 with TRBJ1-2; no reliable D call. Germline V gene lookup returns CDR1 SNHLY and CDR2 FYNNEI. V gave up 3 bases and J gave up 5 bases, with 10 bases separating them. The CDR3 has 13 residues. CDR3 in amino acids: CASSERGRYGYTF. As DNA, the CDR3 is TGTGCCAGCAGTGAGCGGGGAAGGTATGGCTACACCTTC.

The CDR3 loop is CASSLDSNQPQHF. The CDR3 DNA reads TGCGCCAGCAGCTTGGACAGCAATCAGCCCCAGCATTTT. The V call is TRBV5-1, the J call TRBJ1-5; D is unresolved. Looked up from germline, CDR1 is SGHRS and CDR2 is YFSETQ. The CDR3 loop spans 13 amino acids. Trimming shortened V by 0 bases and J by 1 base, and 2 bases separated the two germline ends.

The CDR3, as DNA: TGTGCCAGCAGCTTAGGGGCAGCCAGTCGCGTCGAGCAGTACTTC. The encoded protein is CASSLGAASRVEQYF. V is TRBV7-9 and J is TRBJ2-7; D gene ambiguous. The CDR3 runs 15 residues. The germline V and J ends were trimmed by 1 base and 6 bases, with 16 bases remaining between them. Germline V gives CDR1 SEHNR, CDR2 FQNEAQ (reference sequence).

The chain carries TRBV21-1 and TRBJ2-3; TRBD1 was called by the table and not checked on the DNA. TRBV21-1 is tagged as a pseudogene. This CDR3 spans 17 amino acids. The DNA of the CDR3 is TGTGCCAGCAGCAAAGTTAGGGACAGGGGGCCTAAAGATACGCAGTATTTT. This translates into CASSKVRDRGPKDTQYF.

The chain joins TRBV4-1 to TRBJ2-7, with 9 bases matching TRBD1. CDR1 MGHRA and CDR2 YSYEKL come from the germline V gene. V lost 0 bases and J lost 0; bases outside the gene matches: 18. The CDR3 runs 21 residues. The DNA for the CDR3 is TGCGCCAGCAGCCAAGATGCAGCCAAATTGATGGGACAGGGAATCTCCTACGAGCAGTACTTC. Residues: CASSQDAAKLMGQGISYEQYF.

On this clone: Other DNA sequences of this sample code for an identical CDR3. The chain recombines TRBV5-1 with TRBJ1-1, with unresolved D. This CDR3 comprises 13 residues. The V gene lost 2 bases and the J gene lost 1 base, with 6 bases spanning the gap. From germline, CDR1 is SGHRS and CDR2 YFSETQ. The CDR3 coding sequence is TGCGCCAGCAGCTTAGAGGGGAACACTGAAGCTTTCTTT. Protein sequence: CASSLEGNTEAFF.

The chain has TRBV5-6 and TRBJ1-6; D is unclear. The CDR3 length is 15 residues. V was pared by 6 bases and J by 4 bases, with 14 bases between. Germline V gives CDR1 SGHDT, CDR2 YYEEEE. The CDR3 region is CASIPVRRYNSPLHF. In DNA, the CDR3 is TGTGCCAGCATACCGGTCCGGAGGTATAATTCACCCCTCCACTTT.